These T cell receptor beta chains were read from a single sample in a study of cytomegalovirus exposure and HLA in healthy donors. Sequenced by immunoSEQ multiplex PCR; TCRdb stores in-frame clones only, minus some. The sample has 80,000 to 100,000 clones. The material sequenced was PBMCs. Receptors originate from a woman aged 30 to 39 in good health and CMV-seronegative. The CDR3 runs from the conserved cysteine through the conserved F or W. Each record gives: V gene, D gene, J gene, CDR3 protein, CDR3 DNA. D genes are given only for firm matches.

V gene: TRBV6-1
D gene: TRBD2
J gene: TRBJ2-7
CDR3 protein: CASRGERGGYEQYF
CDR3 DNA: TGTGCCAGCAGGGGGGAGCGGGGGGGCTACGAGCAGTACTTC

V gene: TRBV6-5
D gene: -
J gene: TRBJ1-1
CDR3 protein: CASSYGGRLNTEAFF
CDR3 DNA: TGTGCCAGCAGTTACGGGGGCAGGCTGAACACTGAAGCTTTCTTT

V gene: TRBV29-1
D gene: -
J gene: TRBJ2-7
CDR3 protein: CSIQGGSGAGGSYEQYF
CDR3 DNA: TGCAGCATCCAAGGGGGTAGCGGGGCAGGGGGTTCCTACGAGCAGTACTTC

V gene: TRBV29-1
D gene: -
J gene: TRBJ1-1
CDR3 protein: CSVRRGLNTEAFF
CDR3 DNA: TGCAGCGTTCGCAGGGGACTGAACACTGAAGCTTTCTTT

V gene: TRBV19
D gene: TRBD2
J gene: TRBJ2-1
CDR3 protein: CASSIKAGGGYNEQFF
CDR3 DNA: TGTGCCAGTAGTATAAAGGCGGGGGGCGGGTACAATGAGCAGTTCTTC

V gene: TRBV7-3
D gene: -
J gene: TRBJ2-2
CDR3 protein: CASSLGGGANTGELFF
CDR3 DNA: TGTGCCAGCAGCTTAGGAGGGGGCGCGAACACCGGGGAGCTGTTTTTT

V gene: TRBV11-3
D gene: -
J gene: TRBJ2-1
CDR3 protein: CASSLQANTYSEQFF
CDR3 DNA: TGTGCCAGCAGCTTACAGGCGAATACCTACAGTGAGCAGTTCTTC

V gene: TRBV19
D gene: -
J gene: TRBJ1-5
CDR3 protein: CASIAPGIWNQPQHF
CDR3 DNA: TGTGCCAGTATCGCGCCGGGGATTTGGAATCAGCCCCAGCATTTT

V gene: TRBV7-2
D gene: -
J gene: TRBJ1-1
CDR3 protein: CASSLGPQVNTEAFF
CDR3 DNA: TGTGCCAGCAGCTTAGGGCCCCAGGTGAACACTGAAGCTTTCTTT

V gene: TRBV19
D gene: -
J gene: TRBJ1-5
CDR3 protein: CASKVFEAGQPQHF
CDR3 DNA: TGTGCCAGTAAAGTTTTCGAGGCGGGTCAGCCCCAGCATTTT

V gene: TRBV30
D gene: -
J gene: TRBJ2-7
CDR3 protein: CAWSVAAGWAYEQYF
CDR3 DNA: TGTGCCTGGAGTGTAGCGGCAGGTTGGGCCTACGAGCAGTACTTC

V gene: TRBV4-2
D gene: -
J gene: TRBJ1-4
CDR3 protein: CASSQVDRPDEKLFF
CDR3 DNA: TGTGCCAGCAGCCAGGTTGACAGGCCTGATGAAAAACTGTTTTTT

V gene: TRBV5-8
D gene: -
J gene: TRBJ1-5
CDR3 protein: CASSSQYDQPQHF
CDR3 DNA: TGTGCCAGCAGCTCCCAGTACGATCAGCCCCAGCATTTT

V gene: TRBV5-5
D gene: -
J gene: TRBJ2-7
CDR3 protein: CASRTVTTYEQYF
CDR3 DNA: TGTGCCAGCAGGACAGTAACAACCTACGAGCAGTACTTC

V gene: TRBV7-6
D gene: TRBD1
J gene: TRBJ1-2
CDR3 protein: CASSPGTGHRGYTF
CDR3 DNA: TGTGCCAGCAGCCCTGGGACAGGGCATCGGGGCTACACCTTC

V gene: TRBV4-1
D gene: -
J gene: TRBJ2-6
CDR3 protein: CASSPSSGANVLTF
CDR3 DNA: TGCGCCAGCAGCCCGAGCTCTGGGGCCAACGTCCTGACTTTC

V gene: TRBV10-1
D gene: TRBD2
J gene: TRBJ2-5
CDR3 protein: CASSQGLAGVETQYF
CDR3 DNA: TGCGCCAGCAGCCAGGGGCTAGCGGGAGTAGAGACCCAGTACTTC

V gene: TRBV18
D gene: TRBD1
J gene: TRBJ1-1
CDR3 protein: CASSPDRGGEAFF
CDR3 DNA: TGTGCCAGCTCACCCGACAGGGGTGGTGAAGCTTTCTTT

V gene: TRBV6-4
D gene: -
J gene: TRBJ2-2
CDR3 protein: CASSPTGDTGELFF
CDR3 DNA: TGTGCCAGCAGCCCGACAGGAGACACCGGGGAGCTGTTTTTT

V gene: TRBV19
D gene: TRBD1
J gene: TRBJ2-7
CDR3 protein: CASSIWTGGDEQYF
CDR3 DNA: TGTGCCAGTAGTATCTGGACAGGGGGCGACGAGCAGTACTTC

V gene: TRBV11-1
D gene: -
J gene: TRBJ2-5
CDR3 protein: CASSVSAAGETQYF
CDR3 DNA: TGTGCCAGCAGCGTTAGCGCTGCGGGAGAGACCCAGTACTTC

V gene: TRBV2
D gene: -
J gene: TRBJ1-1
CDR3 protein: CASSEDLTGIGTEAFF
CDR3 DNA: TGTGCCAGCAGTGAAGATCTAACAGGGATAGGAACTGAAGCTTTCTTT

V gene: TRBV11-2
D gene: -
J gene: TRBJ1-1
CDR3 protein: CASAPPGGRAMNTEAFF
CDR3 DNA: TGTGCCAGCGCCCCCCCCGGGGGGCGTGCCATGAACACTGAAGCTTTCTTT

V gene: TRBV15
D gene: -
J gene: TRBJ2-6
CDR3 protein: CATSRDRYSGANVLTF
CDR3 DNA: TGTGCCACCAGCAGAGACAGGTACTCTGGGGCCAACGTCCTGACTTTC

V gene: TRBV27
D gene: -
J gene: TRBJ1-5
CDR3 protein: CASRHGGPNQPQHF
CDR3 DNA: TGTGCCAGCAGACACGGGGGACCCAATCAGCCCCAGCATTTT

V gene: TRBV14
D gene: -
J gene: TRBJ1-5
CDR3 protein: CASSQDQEEPQHF
CDR3 DNA: TGTGCCAGCAGCCAAGACCAAGAGGAGCCCCAGCATTTT

V gene: TRBV27
D gene: -
J gene: TRBJ1-2
CDR3 protein: CASSSAGPYEGYTF
CDR3 DNA: TGTGCCAGCAGTTCAGCGGGCCCTTATGAGGGCTACACCTTC

V gene: TRBV7-3
D gene: TRBD1
J gene: TRBJ1-6
CDR3 protein: CASRYQGGSDSPLHF
CDR3 DNA: TGTGCCAGCAGGTACCAAGGGGGCTCGGATTCACCCCTCCACTTT

V gene: TRBV2
D gene: -
J gene: TRBJ2-2
CDR3 protein: CASRRGTGELFF
CDR3 DNA: TGTGCCAGCAGGAGGGGGACCGGGGAGCTGTTTTTT

V gene: TRBV7-8
D gene: TRBD2
J gene: TRBJ2-3
CDR3 protein: CASSFWFGTSGRDPDTQYF
CDR3 DNA: TGTGCCAGCAGCTTCTGGTTCGGGACTAGCGGCCGTGACCCGGATACGCAGTATTTT

V gene: TRBV2
D gene: TRBD1
J gene: TRBJ1-5
CDR3 protein: CASSEAGGASNQPQHF
CDR3 DNA: TGTGCCAGCAGTGAAGCAGGGGGCGCAAGCAATCAGCCCCAGCATTTT

V gene: TRBV19
D gene: TRBD1
J gene: TRBJ1-5
CDR3 protein: CASSPDPWDRGRGANQPQHF
CDR3 DNA: TGTGCCAGTAGTCCTGACCCATGGGACAGGGGGCGCGGGGCCAATCAGCCCCAGCATTTT

V gene: TRBV7-2
D gene: -
J gene: TRBJ2-1
CDR3 protein: CASSPDLFADNEQFF
CDR3 DNA: TGTGCCAGCAGCCCGGACTTGTTCGCTGACAATGAGCAGTTCTTC

V gene: TRBV29-1
D gene: TRBD1
J gene: TRBJ1-2
CDR3 protein: CSGRQGNLQGYTF
CDR3 DNA: TGCAGCGGACGACAGGGGAATTTACAAGGCTACACCTTC

V gene: TRBV28
D gene: -
J gene: TRBJ1-5
CDR3 protein: CASSFRGDQPQHF
CDR3 DNA: TGTGCCAGCAGTTTCAGGGGAGATCAGCCCCAGCATTTT

V gene: TRBV19
D gene: TRBD2
J gene: TRBJ2-5
CDR3 protein: CASSMWTSGQETQYF
CDR3 DNA: TGTGCCAGTAGTATGTGGACTAGCGGGCAAGAGACCCAGTACTTC

V gene: TRBV4-1
D gene: -
J gene: TRBJ2-6
CDR3 protein: CASSPRQGPGANVLTF
CDR3 DNA: TGCGCCAGCAGCCCCCGCCAGGGGCCTGGGGCCAACGTCCTGACTTTC

V gene: TRBV29-1
D gene: -
J gene: TRBJ2-3
CDR3 protein: CSVVQPQGRGTDTQYF
CDR3 DNA: TGCAGCGTTGTCCAGCCACAGGGACGGGGCACAGATACGCAGTATTTT

V gene: TRBV28
D gene: TRBD2
J gene: TRBJ2-3
CDR3 protein: CASSLLLAGGSLGTGTQYF
CDR3 DNA: TGTGCCAGCAGTTTATTACTAGCGGGAGGATCGTTGGGCACAGGTACGCAGTATTTT

V gene: TRBV9
D gene: TRBD2
J gene: TRBJ2-3
CDR3 protein: CASSVGLGLAGNTDTQYF
CDR3 DNA: TGTGCTAGCAGCGTGGGCTTAGGGCTAGCGGGGAACACAGATACGCAGTATTTT

V gene: TRBV7-9
D gene: -
J gene: TRBJ1-4
CDR3 protein: CASSLAVGAIGEKLFF
CDR3 DNA: TGTGCCAGCAGCTTAGCGGTGGGGGCAATAGGTGAAAAACTGTTTTTT

V gene: TRBV10-1
D gene: -
J gene: TRBJ2-7
CDR3 protein: CASSGATGTYEQYF
CDR3 DNA: TGCGCCAGCAGTGGGGCAACAGGTACCTACGAGCAGTACTTC

V gene: TRBV4-2
D gene: -
J gene: TRBJ1-5
CDR3 protein: CASSQGDRDSNQPQHF
CDR3 DNA: TGTGCCAGCAGCCAAGGTGACCGGGATAGCAATCAGCCCCAGCATTTT

V gene: TRBV6-6
D gene: TRBD1
J gene: TRBJ1-2
CDR3 protein: CASSRQGAGNYGYTF
CDR3 DNA: TGTGCCAGCAGTCGACAGGGGGCGGGTAACTATGGCTACACCTTC

V gene: TRBV27
D gene: TRBD2
J gene: TRBJ2-1
CDR3 protein: CASSSGLAAYNEQFF
CDR3 DNA: TGTGCCAGCAGTTCCGGACTAGCGGCCTACAATGAGCAGTTCTTC

V gene: TRBV6-1
D gene: -
J gene: TRBJ2-2
CDR3 protein: CASSGWGGEGTGELFF
CDR3 DNA: TGTGCCAGCAGTGGGTGGGGGGGCGAAGGCACCGGGGAGCTGTTTTTT

V gene: TRBV13
D gene: TRBD2
J gene: TRBJ2-7
CDR3 protein: CASSARTSGSARSYEQYF
CDR3 DNA: TGTGCCAGCAGCGCCAGGACTAGCGGGAGTGCGAGATCCTACGAGCAGTACTTC

V gene: TRBV2
D gene: TRBD1
J gene: TRBJ2-1
CDR3 protein: CASSTSGTGKDEQFF
CDR3 DNA: TGTGCCAGCAGCACATCCGGGACAGGGAAGGATGAGCAGTTCTTC

V gene: TRBV5-5
D gene: -
J gene: TRBJ1-3
CDR3 protein: CASSLAPTTGNTIYF
CDR3 DNA: TGTGCCAGCAGCTTGGCCCCAACAACTGGAAACACCATATATTTT

V gene: TRBV7-9
D gene: TRBD1
J gene: TRBJ2-2
CDR3 protein: CASSPRTGDTGELFF
CDR3 DNA: TGTGCCAGCAGCCCTAGGACAGGGGACACCGGGGAGCTGTTTTTT

V gene: TRBV5-6
D gene: -
J gene: TRBJ2-3
CDR3 protein: CASTTGVADTQYF
CDR3 DNA: TGTGCCAGCACGACGGGGGTCGCAGATACGCAGTATTTT

V gene: TRBV6-1
D gene: TRBD2
J gene: TRBJ2-7
CDR3 protein: CAIPAGVTYEQYF
CDR3 DNA: TGTGCCATCCCAGCGGGAGTAACCTACGAGCAGTACTTC

V gene: TRBV10-1
D gene: TRBD1
J gene: TRBJ1-1
CDR3 protein: CASSGGQGDTEAFF
CDR3 DNA: TGCGCCAGCAGTGGGGGACAGGGCGACACTGAAGCTTTCTTT